Listed below are T cell receptor beta chains from one sample, sequenced in a study of blood T cell repertoires in COVID-19. Libraries were prepared by immunoSEQ multiplex PCR; TCRdb keeps only in-frame clonotypes and omits some of them. The sample has 110,000 or so clones, more than 80% seen once; the top ten hold under 6%. Sequenced: peripheral blood. These receptors were collected from a woman between 45 and 65 years old with acute or convalescent COVID-19. CDR3s include the opening cysteine and the closing phenylalanine or tryptophan. A D gene is named only where the DNA matches it firmly. For some rows the clone size is stated as once, few or many, or as a class when expanded; others skip it.

j_gene | d_gene | v_gene | abundance | CDR3aa | CDR3nt
TRBJ1-1 | . | TRBV15 | . | CATQQGIVTEAFF | TGTGCCACCCAGCAGGGTATAGTCACTGAAGCTTTCTTT
TRBJ1-1 | . | TRBV2 | . | CASSEGVRGEAFF | TGTGCCAGCAGTGAAGGGGTTCGGGGTGAAGCTTTCTTT
TRBJ2-3 | . | TRBV24-1 | . | CATSDWRGRGDTQYF | TGTGCCACCAGTGATTGGCGGGGGCGGGGAGATACGCAGTATTTT
TRBJ2-3 | TRBD1 | TRBV24-1 | once | CATSDSPTQGPTDTQYF | TGTGCCACCAGTGACTCGCCGACACAGGGGCCCACAGATACGCAGTATTTT
TRBJ1-1 | TRBD1 | TRBV28 | . | CASSLTGVSTKSTEAFF | TGTGCCAGCAGTTTGACAGGGGTGTCGACTAAAAGCACTGAAGCTTTCTTT
TRBJ1-5 | . | TRBV1 | few | CTSSQRTDSNQPQHF | TGCACCAGCAGCCAACGGACAGATAGCAATCAGCCCCAGCATTTT
TRBJ2-5 | . | TRBV3-1/TRBV3-2 | . | CASSQGTVVETQYF | TGTGCCAGCAGCCAAGGGACAGTTGTGGAGACCCAGTACTTC
TRBJ2-3 | TRBD1 | TRBV10-3 | . | CAISERQGTDTQYF | TGTGCCATCAGTGAACGACAGGGTACAGATACGCAGTATTTT
TRBJ1-3 | TRBD1 | TRBV6-5 | . | CASRTGEGNTIYF | TGTGCCAGCAGGACAGGGGAAGGAAACACCATATATTTT
TRBJ2-2 | TRBD1 | TRBV24-1 | . | CATSQGAGELFF | TGTGCCACCAGCCAGGGGGCCGGGGAGCTGTTTTTT
TRBJ2-7 | . | TRBV6-6 | . | CASMEGSSRGPYF | TGTGCCAGCATGGAGGGGTCTAGCCGGGGACCGTACTTC
TRBJ2-1 | TRBD2 | TRBV28 | . | CASSPDSPGGLNEQFF | TGTGCCAGCAGCCCAGATTCTCCGGGGGGGTTAAATGAGCAGTTCTTC
TRBJ1-1 | . | TRBV1 | . | CTSSQGRNEAFF | TGCACCAGCAGCCAAGGTAGAAATGAAGCTTTCTTT
TRBJ1-4 | . | TRBV28 | . | CATYPSVNEKLFF | TGTGCCACCTACCCGAGTGTAAATGAAAAACTGTTTTTT
TRBJ2-7 | . | TRBV11-2 | . | CASSSAHYEQYF | TGTGCCAGCAGTTCCGCACACTACGAGCAGTACTTC
TRBJ2-2 | TRBD2 | TRBV5-1 | . | CASSSLTSGGFTTTGELFF | TGCGCCAGCAGCTCCCTGACTAGCGGGGGGTTCACTACCACCGGGGAGCTGTTTTTT
TRBJ1-1 | TRBD1 | TRBV18 | . | CASSPGTGRTLSGGTEAFF | TGTGCCAGCTCACCCGGGACAGGGAGAACTCTCTCCGGTGGCACTGAAGCTTTCTTT
TRBJ1-3 | TRBD1 | TRBV29-1 | . | CSVDRGRNTIYF | TGCAGCGTTGACAGGGGGAGAAACACCATATATTTT
TRBJ1-5 | TRBD1 | TRBV19 | . | CASSPGQGIQPQHF | TGTGCCAGTAGTCCCGGACAGGGGATTCAGCCCCAGCATTTT
TRBJ2-7 | TRBD2 | TRBV27 | . | CASSLVREAYEQYF | TGTGCCAGCAGTTTAGTGCGGGAGGCCTACGAGCAGTACTTC
TRBJ1-1 | . | TRBV7-2 | . | CASSLDRNTEAFF | TGTGCCAGCAGCTTAGACAGGAACACTGAAGCTTTCTTT
TRBJ2-1 | TRBD1 | TRBV24-1 | . | CATSEWDRPSNEQFF | TGTGCCACCAGTGAATGGGACAGGCCCTCCAATGAGCAGTTCTTC
TRBJ2-1 | . | TRBV11-1 | . | CASSPAGQGLSNEQFF | TGTGCCAGCAGCCCGGCGGGGCAGGGTCTAAGCAATGAGCAGTTCTTC
TRBJ2-1 | . | TRBV7-3 | . | CASSLEYASYNEQFF | TGTGCCAGCAGCTTAGAGTATGCCTCTTACAATGAGCAGTTCTTC
TRBJ1-6 | TRBD1 | TRBV25-1 | few | CASSESLTGQVNSPLHF | TGTGCCAGCAGTGAATCACTTACGGGACAGGTCAATTCACCCCTCCACTTT
TRBJ1-4 | TRBD1 | TRBV28 | . | CASSLSGGNEKLFF | TGTGCCAGCAGTTTATCAGGGGGCAATGAAAAACTGTTTTTT
TRBJ2-3 | TRBD1 | TRBV6-1 | few | CASSEGRLSSDRVGDTQYF | TGTGCCAGCAGTGAAGGGAGACTCTCTAGTGACAGGGTGGGAGATACGCAGTATTTT
TRBJ1-5 | . | TRBV9 | . | CASSPWGENNQPQHF | TGTGCCAGCAGCCCCTGGGGAGAAAATAATCAGCCCCAGCATTTT
TRBJ2-6 | TRBD1 | TRBV23-1 | . | CASSQPKPGQKSTGANVLTF | TGCGCCAGCAGTCAACCAAAACCGGGACAGAAGTCAACTGGGGCCAACGTCCTGACTTTC
TRBJ2-7 | . | TRBV28 | . | CASSVTGGSYEQYF | TGTGCCAGCAGTGTAACGGGGGGCAGCTACGAGCAGTACTTC
TRBJ2-1 | TRBD1 | TRBV5-1 | . | CASSRRFSGGNNEQFF | TGCGCCAGCAGCCGACGGTTCTCAGGGGGTAACAATGAGCAGTTCTTC
TRBJ2-1 | . | TRBV7-9 | . | CAGGGHNEQFF | TGTGCCGGGGGGGGGCACAATGAGCAGTTCTTC
TRBJ1-2 | TRBD1 | TRBV5-1 | . | CASSLGDRDYGGYTF | TGCGCCAGCAGCTTGGGGGACAGGGACTATGGAGGCTACACCTTC
TRBJ2-1 | TRBD2 | TRBV6-5 | . | CASSGLAGGSEQFF | TGTGCCAGCAGCGGACTAGCGGGAGGTTCTGAGCAGTTCTTC
TRBJ1-1 | . | TRBV7-5 | . | CVRSSVGFNTEAFF | TGTGTCAGAAGCTCGGTTGGTTTTAACACTGAAGCTTTCTTT
TRBJ1-1 | . | TRBV6-5 | . | CASSLGMGRTEAFF | TGTGCCAGCAGCCTGGGCATGGGGCGGACTGAAGCTTTCTTT
TRBJ1-3 | . | TRBV19 | few | CASSPGAPSGNTIYF | TGTGCCAGTAGTCCAGGGGCACCCTCTGGAAACACCATATATTTT
TRBJ1-3 | TRBD1 | TRBV7-9 | . | CASNPGGAGGSSGNTIYF | TGTGCCAGCAACCCTGGGGGGGCAGGGGGCAGCTCTGGAAACACCATATATTTT
TRBJ1-2 | . | TRBV24-1 | . | CATSDTTGNGYTF | TGTGCCACCAGTGACACCACAGGAAACGGCTACACCTTC
TRBJ1-5 | . | TRBV19 | . | CASSIGGGRHQPQHF | TGTGCCAGTAGTATAGGGGGGGGAAGACATCAGCCCCAGCATTTT
TRBJ1-1 | . | TRBV3-1/TRBV3-2 | . | CASSEPGTPNTEAFF | TGTGCCAGCAGCGAACCCGGGACACCGAACACTGAAGCTTTCTTT
TRBJ1-1 | TRBD1 | TRBV30 | . | CAWFSGTGATEAFF | TGTGCCTGGTTTTCCGGGACAGGGGCCACTGAAGCTTTCTTT
TRBJ2-5 | . | TRBV4-1 | . | CASSQDGDRETQYF | TGCGCCAGCAGCCAAGATGGCGACAGAGAGACCCAGTACTTC
TRBJ2-1 | . | TRBV6-5 | once | CASTVAGTNEQFF | TGTGCCAGCACAGTTGCGGGAACAAATGAGCAGTTCTTC
TRBJ1-2 | TRBD1 | TRBV10-2 | . | CASSRGQGLAYGYTF | TGCGCCAGCAGTAGGGGACAGGGCTTGGCCTATGGCTACACCTTC
TRBJ2-1 | . | TRBV28 | . | CASSLTGPGGSYNEQFF | TGTGCCAGCAGTTTAACTGGTCCCGGCGGCTCCTACAATGAGCAGTTCTTC
TRBJ2-1 | . | TRBV6-2/TRBV6-3 | . | CASSYGKTRYNEQFF | TGTGCCAGCAGTTACGGAAAGACTAGATACAATGAGCAGTTCTTC